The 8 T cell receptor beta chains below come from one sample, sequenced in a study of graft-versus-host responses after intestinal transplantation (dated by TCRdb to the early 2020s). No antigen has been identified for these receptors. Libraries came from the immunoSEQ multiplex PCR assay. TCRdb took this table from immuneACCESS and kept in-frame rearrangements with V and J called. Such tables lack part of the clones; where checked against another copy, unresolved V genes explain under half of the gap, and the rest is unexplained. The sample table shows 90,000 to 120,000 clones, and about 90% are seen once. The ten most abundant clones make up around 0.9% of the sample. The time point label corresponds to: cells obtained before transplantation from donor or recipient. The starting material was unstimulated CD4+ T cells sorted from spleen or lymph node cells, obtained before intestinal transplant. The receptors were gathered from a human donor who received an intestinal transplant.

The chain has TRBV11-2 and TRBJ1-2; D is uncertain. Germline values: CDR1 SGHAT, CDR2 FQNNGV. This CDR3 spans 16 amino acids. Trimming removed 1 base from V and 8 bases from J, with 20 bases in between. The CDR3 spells CASSLVGRAGIGGYTF. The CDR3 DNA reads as TGTGCCAGCAGCTTAGTTGGGCGGGCGGGGATCGGCGGCTACACCTTC. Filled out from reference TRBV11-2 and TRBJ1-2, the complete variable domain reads EAGVAQSPRYKIIEKRQSVAFWCNPISGHATLYWYQQILGQGPKLLIQFQNNGVVDDSQLPKDRFSAERLKGVDSTLKIQPAKLEDSAVYLCASSLVGRAGIGGYTFGSGTRLTVV.

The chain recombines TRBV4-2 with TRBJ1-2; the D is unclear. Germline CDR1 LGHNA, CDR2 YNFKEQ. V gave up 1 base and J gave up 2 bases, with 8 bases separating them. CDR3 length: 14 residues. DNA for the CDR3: TGTGCCAGCAGCCAAGTAGGGAGCAACTATGGCTACACCTTC. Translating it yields CASSQVGSNYGYTF.

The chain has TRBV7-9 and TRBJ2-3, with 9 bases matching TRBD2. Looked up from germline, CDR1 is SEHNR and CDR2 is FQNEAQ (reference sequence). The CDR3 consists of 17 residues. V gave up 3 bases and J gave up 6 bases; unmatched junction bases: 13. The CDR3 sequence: CASSFGPSGGPGDTQYF. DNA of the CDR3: TGTGCCAGCAGCTTTGGACCGAGCGGGGGGCCAGGGGATACGCAGTATTTT.

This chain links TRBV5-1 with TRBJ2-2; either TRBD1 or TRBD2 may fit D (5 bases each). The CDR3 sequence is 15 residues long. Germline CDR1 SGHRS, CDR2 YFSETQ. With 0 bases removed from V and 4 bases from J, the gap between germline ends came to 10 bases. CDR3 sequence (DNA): TGCGCCAGCAGCTTGGACGAGGGGTTCACCGGGGAGCTGTTTTTT. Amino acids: CASSLDEGFTGELFF.

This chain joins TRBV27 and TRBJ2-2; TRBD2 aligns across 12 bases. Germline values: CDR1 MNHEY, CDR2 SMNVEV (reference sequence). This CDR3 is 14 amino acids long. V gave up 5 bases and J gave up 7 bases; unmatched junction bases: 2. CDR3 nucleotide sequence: TGTGCCAGCAGTCTAGCGGGGGGGAACGGGGAGCTGTTTTTT. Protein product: CASSLAGGNGELFF.

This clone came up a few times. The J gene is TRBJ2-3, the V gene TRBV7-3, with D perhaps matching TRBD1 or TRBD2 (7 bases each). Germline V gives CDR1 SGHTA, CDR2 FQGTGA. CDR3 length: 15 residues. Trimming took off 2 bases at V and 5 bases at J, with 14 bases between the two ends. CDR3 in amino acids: CASSLQGGWRDTQYF. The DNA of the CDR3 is TGTGCCAGCAGCTTACAGGGGGGGTGGAGAGATACGCAGTATTTT.

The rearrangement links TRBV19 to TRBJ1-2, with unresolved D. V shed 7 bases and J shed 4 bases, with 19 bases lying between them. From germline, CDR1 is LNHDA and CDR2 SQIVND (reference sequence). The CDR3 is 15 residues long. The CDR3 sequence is CASTHARNTLYGYTF. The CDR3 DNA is TGTGCCAGTACCCACGCCCGGAACACACTCTATGGCTACACCTTC.

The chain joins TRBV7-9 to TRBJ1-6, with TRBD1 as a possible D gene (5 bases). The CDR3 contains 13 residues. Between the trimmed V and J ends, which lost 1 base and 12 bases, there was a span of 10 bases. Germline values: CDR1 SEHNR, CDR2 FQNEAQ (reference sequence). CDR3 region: CASSLGDGGPLHF. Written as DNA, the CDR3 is TGTGCCAGCAGCTTAGGGGACGGCGGACCCCTCCACTTT.